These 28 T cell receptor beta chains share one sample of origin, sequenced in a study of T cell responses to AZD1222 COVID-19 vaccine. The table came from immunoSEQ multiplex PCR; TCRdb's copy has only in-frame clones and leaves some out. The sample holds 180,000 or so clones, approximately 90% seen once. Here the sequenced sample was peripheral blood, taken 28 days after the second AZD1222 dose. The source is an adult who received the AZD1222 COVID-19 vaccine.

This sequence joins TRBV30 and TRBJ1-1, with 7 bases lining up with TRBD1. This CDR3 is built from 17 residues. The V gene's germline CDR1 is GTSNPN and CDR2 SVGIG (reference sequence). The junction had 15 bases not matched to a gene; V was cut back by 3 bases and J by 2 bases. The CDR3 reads CAWSRTPWTGDNTEAFF. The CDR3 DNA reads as TGTGCCTGGAGCCGAACACCATGGACAGGCGATAACACTGAAGCTTTCTTT.

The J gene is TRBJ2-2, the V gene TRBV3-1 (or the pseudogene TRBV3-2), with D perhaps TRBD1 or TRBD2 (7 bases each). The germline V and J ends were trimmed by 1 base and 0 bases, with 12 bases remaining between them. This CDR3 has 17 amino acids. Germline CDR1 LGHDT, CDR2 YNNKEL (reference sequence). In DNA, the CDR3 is TGTGCCAGCAGCCAAGCAGGGGGGGCCCCGAACACCGGGGAGCTGTTTTTT. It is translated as CASSQAGGAPNTGELFF.

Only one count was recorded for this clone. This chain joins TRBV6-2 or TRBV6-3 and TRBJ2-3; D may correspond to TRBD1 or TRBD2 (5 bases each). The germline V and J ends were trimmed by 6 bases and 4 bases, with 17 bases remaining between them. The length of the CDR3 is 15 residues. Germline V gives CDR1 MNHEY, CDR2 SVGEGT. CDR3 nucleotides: TGTGCCAGCAGCCTCGGGGCCCTGCTCCCAGATACGCAGTATTTT. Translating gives CASSLGALLPDTQYF.

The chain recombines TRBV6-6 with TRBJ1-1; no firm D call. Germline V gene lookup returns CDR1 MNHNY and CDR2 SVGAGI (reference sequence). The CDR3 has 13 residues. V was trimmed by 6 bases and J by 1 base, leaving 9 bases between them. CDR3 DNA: TGTGCCAGCAGCCTCGATCCGAACACTGAAGCTTTCTTT. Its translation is CASSLDPNTEAFF.

Here the CDR3 reads CASSGGNSNQPQHF. The CDR3 DNA reads TGTGCCAGCAGTGGGGGAAATAGCAATCAGCCCCAGCATTTT. The chain joins TRBV6-2 or TRBV6-3 to TRBJ1-5; D is perhaps TRBD1 (5 bases). V was cut by 5 bases and J by 0 bases, with 8 bases left in between. The CDR3 is made up of 14 amino acids. Germline lookup yields CDR1 MNHEY and CDR2 SVGEGT.

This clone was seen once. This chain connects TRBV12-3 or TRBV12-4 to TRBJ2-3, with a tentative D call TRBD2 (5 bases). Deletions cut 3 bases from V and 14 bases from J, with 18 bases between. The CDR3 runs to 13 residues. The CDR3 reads CASSLYTLGERYF. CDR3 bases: TGTGCCAGCAGTTTGTATACCCTCGGGGAAAGGTATTTT.

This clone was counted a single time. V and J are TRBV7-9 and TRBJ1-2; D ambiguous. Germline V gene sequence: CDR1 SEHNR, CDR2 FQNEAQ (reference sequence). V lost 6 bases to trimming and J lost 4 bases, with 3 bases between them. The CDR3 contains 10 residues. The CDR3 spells CASSRYGYTF. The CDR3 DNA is TGTGCCAGCAGTCGCTATGGCTACACCTTC.

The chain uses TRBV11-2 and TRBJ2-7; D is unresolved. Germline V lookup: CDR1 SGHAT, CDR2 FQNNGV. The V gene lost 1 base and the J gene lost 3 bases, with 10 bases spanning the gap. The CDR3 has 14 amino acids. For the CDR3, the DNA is TGTGCCAGCAGCTTAGGATGGAGCCGCTACGAGCAGTACTTC. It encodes CASSLGWSRYEQYF.

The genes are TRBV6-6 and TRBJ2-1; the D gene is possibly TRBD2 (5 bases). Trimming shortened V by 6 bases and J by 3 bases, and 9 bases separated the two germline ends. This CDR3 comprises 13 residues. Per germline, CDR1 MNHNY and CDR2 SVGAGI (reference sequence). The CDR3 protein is CASRLGDYNEQFF. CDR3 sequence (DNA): TGTGCCAGCAGGCTCGGGGACTACAATGAGCAGTTCTTC.

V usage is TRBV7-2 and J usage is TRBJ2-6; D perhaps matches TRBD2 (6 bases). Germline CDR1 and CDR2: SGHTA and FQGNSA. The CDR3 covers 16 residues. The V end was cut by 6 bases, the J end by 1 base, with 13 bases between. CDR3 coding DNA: TGTGCCAGCAGGCCCGGAGGGTCTTCTGGGGCCAACGTCCTGACTTTC. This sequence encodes CASRPGGSSGANVLTF.

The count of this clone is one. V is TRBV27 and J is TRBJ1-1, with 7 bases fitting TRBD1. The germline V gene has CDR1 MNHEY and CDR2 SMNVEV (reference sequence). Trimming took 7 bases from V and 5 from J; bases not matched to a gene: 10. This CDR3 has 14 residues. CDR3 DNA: TGTGCCAGCACCGCGACAGGGTATAGGACTGAAGCTTTCTTT. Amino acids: CASTATGYRTEAFF.

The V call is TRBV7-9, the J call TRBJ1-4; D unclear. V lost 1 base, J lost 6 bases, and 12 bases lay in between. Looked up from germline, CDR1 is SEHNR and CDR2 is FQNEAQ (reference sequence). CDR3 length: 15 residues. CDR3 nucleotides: TGTGCCAGCAGCTTAGAGCCCGGAGGGCATGAAAAACTGTTTTTT. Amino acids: CASSLEPGGHEKLFF.

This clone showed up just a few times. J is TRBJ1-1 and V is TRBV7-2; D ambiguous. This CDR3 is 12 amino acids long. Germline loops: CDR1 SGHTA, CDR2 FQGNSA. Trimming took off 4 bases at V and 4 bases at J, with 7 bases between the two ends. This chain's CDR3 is CASSSYVTEAFF. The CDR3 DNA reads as TGTGCCAGCAGCTCCTACGTCACTGAAGCTTTCTTT. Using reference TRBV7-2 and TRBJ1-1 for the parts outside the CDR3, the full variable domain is GAGVSQSPSNKVTEKGKDVELRCDPISGHTALYWYRQSLGQGLEFLIYFQGNSAPDKSGLPSDRFSAERTGGSVSTLTIQRTQQEDSAVYLCASSSYVTEAFFGQGTRLTVV.

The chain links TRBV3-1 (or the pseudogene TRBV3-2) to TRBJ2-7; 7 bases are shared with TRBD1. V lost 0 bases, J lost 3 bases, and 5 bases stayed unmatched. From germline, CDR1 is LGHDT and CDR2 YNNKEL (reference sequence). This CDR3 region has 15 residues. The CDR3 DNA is TGTGCCAGCAGCCAAGATCCGACAGGGTTCTACGAGCAGTACTTC. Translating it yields CASSQDPTGFYEQYF.

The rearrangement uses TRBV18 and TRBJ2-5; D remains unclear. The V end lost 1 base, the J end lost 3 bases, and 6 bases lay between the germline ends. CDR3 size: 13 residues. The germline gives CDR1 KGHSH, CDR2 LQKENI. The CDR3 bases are TGTGCCAGCTCACCACGGTCAGAAGAGACCCAGTACTTC. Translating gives CASSPRSEETQYF.

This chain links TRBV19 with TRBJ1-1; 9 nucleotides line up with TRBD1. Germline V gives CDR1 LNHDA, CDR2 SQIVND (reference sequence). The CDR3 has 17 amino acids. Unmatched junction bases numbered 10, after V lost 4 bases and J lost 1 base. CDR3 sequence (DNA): TGTGCCAGTAGTACGAAGAACAGGGGGCGAGGGAACACTGAAGCTTTCTTT. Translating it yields CASSTKNRGRGNTEAFF.

The DNA of the CDR3 is TGTGCCAGCAGTGGGCAGGGGCTGGCCAAAAACATTCAGTACTTC. Amino acid sequence: CASSGQGLAKNIQYF. The V and J genes are TRBV2 and TRBJ2-4; maybe TRBD1 (6 bases). The germline V and J ends were trimmed by 4 bases and 1 base, with 11 bases remaining between them. This CDR3 has 15 amino acids. Germline CDR1 reads SNHLY; CDR2 reads FYNNEI.

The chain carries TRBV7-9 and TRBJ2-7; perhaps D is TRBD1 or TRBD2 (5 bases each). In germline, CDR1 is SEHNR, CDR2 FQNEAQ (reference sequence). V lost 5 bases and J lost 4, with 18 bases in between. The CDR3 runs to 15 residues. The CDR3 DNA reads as TGTGCCAGCAGCCCCTTTGGGGGAGATGGGTACGAGCAGTACTTC. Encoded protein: CASSPFGGDGYEQYF.

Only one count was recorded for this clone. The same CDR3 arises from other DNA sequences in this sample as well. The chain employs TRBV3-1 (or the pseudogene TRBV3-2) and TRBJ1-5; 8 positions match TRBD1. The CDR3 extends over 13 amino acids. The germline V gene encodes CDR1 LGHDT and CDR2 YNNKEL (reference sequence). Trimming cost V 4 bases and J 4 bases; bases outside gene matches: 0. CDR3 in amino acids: CASSRQGNQPQHF. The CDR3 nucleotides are TGTGCCAGCAGCCGACAGGGGAATCAGCCCCAGCATTTT.

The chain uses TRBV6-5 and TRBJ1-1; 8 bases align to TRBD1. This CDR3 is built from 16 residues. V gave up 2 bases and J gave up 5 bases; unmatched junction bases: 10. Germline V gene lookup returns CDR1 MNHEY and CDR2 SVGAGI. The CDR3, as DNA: TGTGCCAGCAGTTACGGTGGCAGGGGGCCGGTGACTGAAGCTTTCTTT. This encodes CASSYGGRGPVTEAFF.

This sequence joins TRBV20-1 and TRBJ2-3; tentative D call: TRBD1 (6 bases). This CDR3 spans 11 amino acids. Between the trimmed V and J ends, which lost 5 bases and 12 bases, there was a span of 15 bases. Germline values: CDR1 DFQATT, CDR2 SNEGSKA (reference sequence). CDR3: CSAAPPGQQYF. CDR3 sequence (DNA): TGCAGTGCTGCGCCTCCGGGACAACAGTATTTT.

Written as DNA, the CDR3 is TGTGCCAGCAGCAGGACAGGGGCCTCGTATGATGAGCAGTTCTTC. This codes for CASSRTGASYDEQFF. The chain links TRBV11-3 to TRBJ2-1; 9 positions match TRBD1. CDR3 size: 15 residues. V was pared by 5 bases and J by 8 bases, with 10 bases of the junction left unmatched. Germline V gene data show CDR1 as SGHNT and CDR2 as YENEEA.

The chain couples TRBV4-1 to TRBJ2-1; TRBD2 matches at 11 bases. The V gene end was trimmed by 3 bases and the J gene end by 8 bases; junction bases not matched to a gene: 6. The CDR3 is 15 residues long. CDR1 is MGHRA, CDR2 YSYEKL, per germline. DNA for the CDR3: TGCGCCAGCAGCCACACTAGCGGGAGAGGTTATGAGCAGTTCTTC. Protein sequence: CASSHTSGRGYEQFF.

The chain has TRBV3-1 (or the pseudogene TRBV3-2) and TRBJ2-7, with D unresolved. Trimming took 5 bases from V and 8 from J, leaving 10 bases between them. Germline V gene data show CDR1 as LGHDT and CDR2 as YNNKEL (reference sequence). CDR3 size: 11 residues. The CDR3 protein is CASSSLEQQYF. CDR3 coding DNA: TGTGCCAGCAGCTCGCTGGAGCAGCAGTACTTC.

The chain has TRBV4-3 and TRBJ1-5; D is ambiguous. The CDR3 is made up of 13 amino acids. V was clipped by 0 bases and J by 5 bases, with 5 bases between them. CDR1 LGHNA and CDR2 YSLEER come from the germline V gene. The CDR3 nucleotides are TGCGCCAGCAGCCAAGAATTTCATCAGCCCCAGCATTTT. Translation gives CASSQEFHQPQHF.

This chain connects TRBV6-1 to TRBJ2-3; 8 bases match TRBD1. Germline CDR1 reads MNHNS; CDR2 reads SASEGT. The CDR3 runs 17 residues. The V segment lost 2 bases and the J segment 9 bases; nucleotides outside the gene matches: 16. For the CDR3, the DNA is TGTGCCAGCAGTGAATTTGGACAGGGCGAATGGGGTGGGACGCAGTATTTT. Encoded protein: CASSEFGQGEWGGTQYF.

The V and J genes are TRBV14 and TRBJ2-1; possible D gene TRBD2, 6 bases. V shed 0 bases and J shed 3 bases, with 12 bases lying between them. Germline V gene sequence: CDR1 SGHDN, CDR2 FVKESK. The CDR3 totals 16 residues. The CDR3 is CASSQDQGGVYNEQFF. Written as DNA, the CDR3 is TGTGCCAGCAGCCAAGATCAGGGAGGCGTCTACAATGAGCAGTTCTTC.

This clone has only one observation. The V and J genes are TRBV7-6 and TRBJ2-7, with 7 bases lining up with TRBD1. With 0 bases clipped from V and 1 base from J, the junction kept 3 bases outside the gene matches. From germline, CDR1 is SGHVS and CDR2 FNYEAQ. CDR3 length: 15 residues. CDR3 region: CASSLATGDSYEQYF. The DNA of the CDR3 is TGTGCCAGCAGCTTAGCTACAGGGGATTCCTACGAGCAGTACTTC.